Below are 14 T cell receptor beta chains sequenced from a single sample in a study of cytomegalovirus exposure and HLA in healthy donors. The PCR used 60 Vbeta and 13 Jbeta primers. Assay used: immunoSEQ multiplex PCR; TCRdb lists only in-frame clones, some missing. The sample holds under 250,000 clones, 82% seen once. Material: PBMCs. These receptor sequences come from a woman in her thirties or forties in good health and CMV-seronegative.

About this clone: Other nucleotide sequences in the sample specify the same CDR3. The gene calls are TRBV18 and TRBJ2-7; the match to TRBD1 covers 11 bases. Germline lookup yields CDR1 KGHSH and CDR2 LQKENI. The CDR3 has 15 residues. The ends lost 3 bases at V and 2 bases at J; junction bases unmatched: 3. This CDR3 is CASSPGTGGTYEQYF. The CDR3 DNA is TGTGCCAGCTCACCTGGGACAGGGGGGACCTACGAGCAGTACTTC.

The chain couples TRBV27 to TRBJ2-2; 7 bases are shared with TRBD2. Germline CDR1 MNHEY, CDR2 SMNVEV (reference sequence). This CDR3 is 15 amino acids long. Trimming at V came to 11 bases and at J to 0 bases, leaving 9 bases not matched to a gene. The CDR3 sequence: CASALLAANTGELFF. Here the CDR3 DNA reads TGTGCCTCCGCCCTTCTAGCGGCGAACACCGGGGAGCTGTTTTTT.

This chain joins TRBV6-1 and TRBJ2-2, with TRBD2 identical over 13 bases. Germline V gene data show CDR1 as MNHNS and CDR2 as SASEGT. CDR3 length equals 15 residues. The trim removed 7 bases at V and 5 bases at J, leaving 4 bases unmatched. The CDR3: CASILAGGGTGELFF. CDR3 DNA sequence: TGTGCCAGCATACTAGCGGGAGGGGGGACCGGGGAGCTGTTTTTT.

The chain recombines TRBV6-5 with TRBJ2-1, with TRBD1 as a possible D gene (6 bases). This CDR3 comprises 14 residues. The germline V gene encodes CDR1 MNHEY and CDR2 SVGAGI. V was trimmed by 5 bases and J by 6 bases, leaving 14 bases between them. This CDR3 is CASSKLTGGNEQFF. The CDR3, as DNA: TGTGCCAGCAGTAAGTTGACAGGAGGCAATGAGCAGTTCTTC.

As DNA, the CDR3 is TGCGCCAGCTCCACCTCGGGGGACGTGGAGACCCAGTACTTC. Protein: CASSTSGDVETQYF. The chain recombines TRBV5-1 with TRBJ2-5, with TRBD2 as a possible D gene (6 bases). Trimming took off 7 bases at V and 5 bases at J, with 18 bases between the two ends. This CDR3 has 14 amino acids. Germline CDR1 is SGHRS and CDR2 is YFSETQ.

The chain carries TRBV10-3 and TRBJ1-4; D gene unclear. V was clipped by 3 bases and J by 5 bases, with 7 bases between them. This CDR3 comprises 13 residues. Germline assignment: CDR1 ENHRY and CDR2 SYGVKD. For the CDR3, the DNA is TGTGCCATCAGTGACCGGGGAAATGAAAAACTGTTTTTT. Amino acid sequence: CAISDRGNEKLFF.

This chain joins TRBV19 and TRBJ1-1; 8 bases match TRBD1. Germline CDR1 reads LNHDA; CDR2 reads SQIVND (reference sequence). The CDR3 runs to 14 residues. V dropped 6 bases and J dropped 5; count of bases not matched to a gene: 8. The CDR3 region has the DNA TGTGCCAGTAGCGCCAACAGGGGGAAGACTGAAGCTTTCTTT. Translating gives CASSANRGKTEAFF.

This clone was observed a few times. The J gene is TRBJ1-5, the V gene TRBV7-2; D not resolved. Germline V CDR1 and CDR2: SGHTA, FQGNSA. The CDR3 has 12 residues. V was shortened by 5 bases and J by 5 bases, with 7 bases between the two germline ends. CDR3 in amino acids: CASSEGYQPQHF. In DNA form, the CDR3 reads TGTGCCAGCAGCGAGGGCTATCAGCCCCAGCATTTT.

CDR3 protein: CASSQGNRNTEAFF. CDR3 sequence (DNA): TGCGCCAGCAGCCAGGGAAATCGGAACACTGAAGCTTTCTTT. V usage is TRBV5-1 and J usage is TRBJ1-1; D perhaps matches TRBD1 (5 bases). Trimming left V 4 bases short and J 1 base short, with 11 bases between. In germline, CDR1 is SGHRS, CDR2 YFSETQ. This CDR3 has 14 amino acids.

For the CDR3, the DNA is TGTGCCAGCAGCTTAAGTCGGGCAGGGGAAGGGGATCAGCCCCAGCATTTT. Translation gives CASSLSRAGEGDQPQHF. The chain links TRBV7-9 to TRBJ1-5, with a possible D match to TRBD1 (6 bases). Germline V gene lookup returns CDR1 SEHNR and CDR2 FQNEAQ (reference sequence). The CDR3 covers 17 residues. Between the trimmed V and J ends, which lost 2 bases and 5 bases, there was a span of 19 bases.

This clone was seen a handful of times. CDR3 sequence: CASSLLQDTTANTEAFF. The CDR3 DNA reads as TGTGCCAGCAGTTTATTACAGGACACAACAGCGAACACTGAAGCTTTCTTT. The J gene is TRBJ1-1, the V gene TRBV27, with D possibly matching TRBD1 (5 bases). The CDR3 length is 17 residues. CDR1 and CDR2 (germline): MNHEY, SMNVEV (reference sequence). The ends were cut back, 1 base at V and 1 base at J, with 16 bases in the middle.

The rearrangement links TRBV5-4 to TRBJ2-1, with D possibly TRBD1 on 5 matching bases. This CDR3 is 17 amino acids long. Per germline, CDR1 SGHNT and CDR2 YYREEE (reference sequence). V was trimmed by 6 bases and J by 0 bases, leaving 19 bases between them. CDR3 residues: CASTSGYRTISYNEQFF. For the CDR3, the DNA is TGTGCCAGCACCTCAGGCTACAGGACAATCTCCTACAATGAGCAGTTCTTC.

The J gene is TRBJ2-1, the V gene TRBV9; 8 nucleotides line up with TRBD1. CDR3 length: 15 amino acids. V dropped 4 bases and J dropped 5; count of bases not matched to a gene: 8. Germline V gene sequence: CDR1 SGDLS, CDR2 YYNGEE. This chain's CDR3 is CASSQGQGPDNEQFF. For the CDR3, the DNA is TGTGCCAGCAGCCAAGGACAGGGACCTGACAATGAGCAGTTCTTC.

V usage is TRBV18 and J usage is TRBJ2-7; D might be TRBD2 (6 bases). Per germline, CDR1 KGHSH and CDR2 LQKENI. The CDR3 runs 14 residues. Deletions cut 2 bases from V and 2 bases from J, with 10 bases between. The CDR3 loop reads CASSPAGLAYEQYF. Written as DNA, the CDR3 is TGTGCCAGCTCACCAGCGGGACTCGCCTACGAGCAGTACTTC.